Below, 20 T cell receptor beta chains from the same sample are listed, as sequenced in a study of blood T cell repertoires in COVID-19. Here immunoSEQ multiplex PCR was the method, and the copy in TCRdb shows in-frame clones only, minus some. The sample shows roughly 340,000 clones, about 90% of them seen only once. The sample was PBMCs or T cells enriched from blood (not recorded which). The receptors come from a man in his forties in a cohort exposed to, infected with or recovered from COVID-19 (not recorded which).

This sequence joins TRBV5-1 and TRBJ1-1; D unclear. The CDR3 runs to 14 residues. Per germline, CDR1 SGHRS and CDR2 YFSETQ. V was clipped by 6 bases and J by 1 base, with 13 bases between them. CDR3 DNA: TGCGCCAGCACCTCCCAGCCGGGGAACACTGAAGCTTTCTTT. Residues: CASTSQPGNTEAFF.

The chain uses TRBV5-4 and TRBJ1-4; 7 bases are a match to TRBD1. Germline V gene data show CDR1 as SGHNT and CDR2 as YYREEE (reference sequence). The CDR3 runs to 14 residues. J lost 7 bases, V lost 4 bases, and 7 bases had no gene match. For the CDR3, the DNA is TGTGCCAGCAGCCGTGGAGGGGGCGGTGAAAAACTGTTTTTT. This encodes CASSRGGGGEKLFF.

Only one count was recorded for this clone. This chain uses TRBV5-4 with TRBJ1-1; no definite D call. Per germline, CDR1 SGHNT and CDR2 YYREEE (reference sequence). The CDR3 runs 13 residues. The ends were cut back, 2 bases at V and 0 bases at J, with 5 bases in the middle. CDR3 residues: CASSFSMNTEAFF. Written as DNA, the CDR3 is TGTGCCAGCAGCTTTTCCATGAACACTGAAGCTTTCTTT.

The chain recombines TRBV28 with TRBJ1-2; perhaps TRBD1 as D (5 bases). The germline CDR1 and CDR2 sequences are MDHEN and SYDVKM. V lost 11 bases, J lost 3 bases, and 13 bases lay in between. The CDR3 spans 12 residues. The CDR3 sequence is CAASRGDYGYTF. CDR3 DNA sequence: TGTGCCGCCTCTAGGGGCGACTATGGCTACACCTTC.

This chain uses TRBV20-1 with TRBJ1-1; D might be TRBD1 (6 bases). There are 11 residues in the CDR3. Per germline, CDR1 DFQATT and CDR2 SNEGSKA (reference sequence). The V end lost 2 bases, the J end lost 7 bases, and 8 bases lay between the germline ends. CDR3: CSARKGGEAFF. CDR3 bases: TGCAGTGCTAGAAAAGGGGGTGAAGCTTTCTTT.

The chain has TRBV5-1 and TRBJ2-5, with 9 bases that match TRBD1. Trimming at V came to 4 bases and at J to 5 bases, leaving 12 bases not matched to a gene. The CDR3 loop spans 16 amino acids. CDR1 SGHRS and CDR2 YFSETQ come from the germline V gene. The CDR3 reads CASSQDSGQGTETQYF. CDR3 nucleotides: TGCGCCAGCAGCCAAGACTCAGGACAGGGGACGGAGACCCAGTACTTC.

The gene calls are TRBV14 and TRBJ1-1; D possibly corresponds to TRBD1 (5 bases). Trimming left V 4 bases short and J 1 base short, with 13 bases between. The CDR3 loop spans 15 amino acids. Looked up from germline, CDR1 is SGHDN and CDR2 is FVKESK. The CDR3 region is CASSPLTQGNTEAFF. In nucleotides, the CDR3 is TGTGCCAGCAGCCCCTTGACCCAGGGGAACACTGAAGCTTTCTTT.

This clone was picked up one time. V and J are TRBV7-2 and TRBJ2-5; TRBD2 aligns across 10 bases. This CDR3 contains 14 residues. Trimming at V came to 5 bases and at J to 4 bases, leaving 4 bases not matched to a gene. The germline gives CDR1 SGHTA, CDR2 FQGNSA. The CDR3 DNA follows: TGTGCCAGCAGCCAGCTAGCGGGAGTAGAGACCCAGTACTTC. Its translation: CASSQLAGVETQYF.

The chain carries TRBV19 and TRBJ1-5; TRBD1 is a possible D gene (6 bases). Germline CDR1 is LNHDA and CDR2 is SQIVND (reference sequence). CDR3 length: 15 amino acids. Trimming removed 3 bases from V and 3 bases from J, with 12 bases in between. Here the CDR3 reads CASSMFPGANQPQHF. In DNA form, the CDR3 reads TGTGCCAGTAGTATGTTCCCAGGGGCCAATCAGCCCCAGCATTTT.

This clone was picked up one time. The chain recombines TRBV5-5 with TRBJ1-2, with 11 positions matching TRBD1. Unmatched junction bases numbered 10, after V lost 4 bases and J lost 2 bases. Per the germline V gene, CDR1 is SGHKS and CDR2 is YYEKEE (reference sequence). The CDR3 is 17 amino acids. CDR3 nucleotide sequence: TGTGCCAGCAGCCCCATTGGGACAGGGGGACACAACTATGGCTACACCTTC. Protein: CASSPIGTGGHNYGYTF. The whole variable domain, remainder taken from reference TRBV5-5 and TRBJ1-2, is DAGVTQSPTHLIKTRGQQVTLRCSPISGHKSVSWYQQVLGQGPQFIFQYYEKEERGRGNFPDRFSARQFPNYSSELNVNALLLGDSALYLCASSPIGTGGHNYGYTFGSGTRLTVV.

CDR3 amino acids: CATGRSADTQYF. DNA of the CDR3: TGTGCCACCGGTAGGAGCGCAGATACGCAGTATTTT. This rearrangement joins TRBV24-1 to TRBJ2-3; D unresolved. V lost 9 bases to trimming and J lost 4 bases, with 10 bases between them. Germline V gene sequence: CDR1 KGHDR, CDR2 SFDVKD. The CDR3 spans 12 residues.

CDR3 sequence reads: CATSRGDTQYF. In DNA, the CDR3 is TGTGCCACCTCTCGGGGAGATACGCAGTATTTT. The rearrangement uses TRBV24-1 and TRBJ2-3; a possible D gene is TRBD2 (5 bases). Trimming shortened V by 9 bases and J by 5 bases, and 8 bases separated the two germline ends. The CDR3 runs to 11 residues. Germline V gene sequence: CDR1 KGHDR, CDR2 SFDVKD.

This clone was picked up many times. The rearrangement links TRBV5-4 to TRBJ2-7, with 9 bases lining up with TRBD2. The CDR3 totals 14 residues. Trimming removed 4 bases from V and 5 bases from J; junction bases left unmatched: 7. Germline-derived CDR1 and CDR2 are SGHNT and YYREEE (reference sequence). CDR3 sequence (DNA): TGTGCCAGCAGCCTGCGGGAGGGCCGCAACGAGCAGTACTTC. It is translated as CASSLREGRNEQYF. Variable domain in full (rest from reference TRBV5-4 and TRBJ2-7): ETGVTQSPTHLIKTRGQQVTLRCSSQSGHNTVSWYQQALGQGPQFIFQYYREEENGRGNFPPRFSGLQFPNYSSELNVNALELDDSALYLCASSLREGRNEQYFGPGTRLTVT.

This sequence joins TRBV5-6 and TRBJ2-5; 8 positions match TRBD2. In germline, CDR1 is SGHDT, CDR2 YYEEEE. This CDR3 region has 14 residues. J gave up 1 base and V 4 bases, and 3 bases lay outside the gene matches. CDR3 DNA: TGTGCCAGCAGCCCGGGGGGGGTCCAAGAGACCCAGTACTTC. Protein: CASSPGGVQETQYF. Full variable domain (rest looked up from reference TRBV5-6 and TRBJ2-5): DAGVTQSPTHLIKTRGQQVTLRCSPKSGHDTVSWYQQALGQGPQFIFQYYEEEERQRGNFPDRFSGHQFPNYSSELNVNALLLGDSALYLCASSPGGVQETQYFGPGTRLLVL.

The CDR3 sequence is CASSVDSSGNTIYF. DNA for the CDR3: TGTGCCAGCAGTGTTGACAGCTCTGGAAACACCATATATTTT. The chain is built from TRBV2 and TRBJ1-3, with D possibly TRBD1 on 5 matching bases. Trimming pared 4 bases from V and 0 bases from J, leaving 7 bases between. Germline V lookup: CDR1 SNHLY, CDR2 FYNNEI. This CDR3 comprises 14 residues. The full variable domain, its missing parts supplied by reference TRBV2 and TRBJ1-3, is EPEVTQTPSHQVTQMGQEVILRCVPISNHLYFYWYRQILGQKVEFLVSFYNNEISEKSEIFDDQFSVERPDGSNFTLKIRSTKLEDSAMYFCASSVDSSGNTIYFGEGSWLTVV.

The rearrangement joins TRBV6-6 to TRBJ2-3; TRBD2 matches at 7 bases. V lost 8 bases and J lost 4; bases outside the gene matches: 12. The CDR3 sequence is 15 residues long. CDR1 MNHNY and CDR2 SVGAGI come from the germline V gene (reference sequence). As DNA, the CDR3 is TGTGCCAGCGGCCTAATCCGGGAGGCAGCAGATACGCAGTATTTT. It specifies CASGLIREAADTQYF.

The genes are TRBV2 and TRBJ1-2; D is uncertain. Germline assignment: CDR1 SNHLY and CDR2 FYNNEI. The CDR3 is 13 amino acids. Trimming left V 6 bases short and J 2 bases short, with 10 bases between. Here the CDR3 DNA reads TGTGCCAGCAGGGAGGGATTGAACTATGGCTACACCTTC. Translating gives CASREGLNYGYTF.

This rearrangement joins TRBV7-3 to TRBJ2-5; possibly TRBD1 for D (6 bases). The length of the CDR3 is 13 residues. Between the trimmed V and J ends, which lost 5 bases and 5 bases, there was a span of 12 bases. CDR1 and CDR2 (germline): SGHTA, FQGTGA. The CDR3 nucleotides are TGTGCCAGCAGCCCAGGACAGCGGGAGACCCAGTACTTC. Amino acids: CASSPGQRETQYF.

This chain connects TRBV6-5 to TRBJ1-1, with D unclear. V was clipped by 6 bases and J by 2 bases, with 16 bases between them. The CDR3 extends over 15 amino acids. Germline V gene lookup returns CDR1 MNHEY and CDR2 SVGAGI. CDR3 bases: TGTGCCAGCAGCAAAGGAAGGGCGGGAAACACTGAAGCTTTCTTT. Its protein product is CASSKGRAGNTEAFF.

Here the CDR3 DNA reads TGTGCCGCCACCGGACAGGGGGCTACCGGGGCCAACGTCCTGACTTTC. This codes for CAATGQGATGANVLTF. The chain couples TRBV10-3 to TRBJ2-6, with 11 bases matching TRBD1. This CDR3 spans 16 amino acids. From germline, CDR1 is ENHRY and CDR2 SYGVKD. V trimming: 11 bases; J trimming: 4 bases; junction bases outside the gene matches: 10.